One sample yielded the 24 T cell receptor beta chains listed below, sequenced in a study of cytomegalovirus exposure and HLA in healthy donors. Measured with immunoSEQ multiplex PCR; TCRdb has only the in-frame clones, and not every one. Of approximately 200,000 clones listed, 81% are singletons. The material sequenced was PBMCs. The origin of the receptors is a woman in her thirties in good health and CMV-seronegative.

This clone was seen more than once but under ten times. The rearrangement links TRBV7-3 to TRBJ2-7, with 8 bases identical to TRBD1. CDR3 size: 16 residues. V dropped 5 bases and J dropped 1; count of bases not matched to a gene: 10. The germline CDR1 and CDR2 sequences are SGHTA and FQGTGA. The CDR3 sequence: CASSKSGTGGSYEQYF. The CDR3 DNA follows: TGTGCCAGCAGCAAAAGTGGGACAGGTGGATCCTACGAGCAGTACTTC.

This chain connects TRBV18 to TRBJ2-7, with no clear D. Trimming removed 3 bases at V and 6 bases at J, with 12 bases between. CDR3 length: 13 residues. CDR1 is KGHSH and CDR2 is LQKENI in the germline V gene. The CDR3 bases are TGTGCCAGCTCACCCTCGCTTCAGGTCGAGCAGTACTTC. The encoded protein is CASSPSLQVEQYF.

This rearrangement joins TRBV30 to TRBJ1-3; the D is unclear. Germline lookup yields CDR1 GTSNPN and CDR2 SVGIG (reference sequence). V was clipped by 3 bases and J by 0 bases, with 12 bases between them. CDR3 size: 15 residues. DNA for the CDR3: TGTGCCTGGAGGAGACAACTGTCCTCTGGAAACACCATATATTTT. Protein: CAWRRQLSSGNTIYF.

The V call is TRBV30, the J call TRBJ2-3, with TRBD1 matching over 7 bases. Per germline, CDR1 GTSNPN and CDR2 SVGIG (reference sequence). V was clipped by 5 bases and J by 1 base; unmatched bases: 6. The CDR3 contains 14 residues. Here the CDR3 DNA reads TGTGCCTGGGGAACAGGGGATGGCACAGATACGCAGTATTTT. Translating gives CAWGTGDGTDTQYF.

This chain uses TRBV6-1 with TRBJ1-1; D is perhaps TRBD1 (5 bases). V lost 2 bases and J lost 3, with 16 bases in between. CDR3 length equals 16 residues. Germline-derived CDR1 and CDR2 are MNHNS and SASEGT. The CDR3 protein is CASSESPGRGDTEAFF. CDR3 DNA sequence: TGTGCCAGCAGTGAAAGCCCGGGGAGGGGAGACACTGAAGCTTTCTTT.

The chain couples TRBV10-1 to TRBJ2-7, with 9 bases identical to TRBD1. CDR1 WNHNN and CDR2 SYGVQD come from the germline V gene (reference sequence). V trimming: 3 bases; J trimming: 4 bases; junction bases outside the gene matches: 7. This CDR3 is built from 15 residues. The CDR3 nucleotides are TGCGCCAGCAGTGACCCCGGGACAGGGACTTACGAGCAGTACTTC. Translating gives CASSDPGTGTYEQYF.

The V call is TRBV6-5, the J call TRBJ1-1, with TRBD1 matching over 7 bases. Germline V CDR1 and CDR2: MNHEY, SVGAGI. The CDR3 contains 15 residues. The V segment lost 3 bases and the J segment 2 bases; nucleotides outside the gene matches: 6. CDR3 in DNA: TGTGCCAGCAGTTATCCAGGGGGAAGAAACACTGAAGCTTTCTTT. Translated: CASSYPGGRNTEAFF.

V is TRBV5-1 and J is TRBJ2-1, with TRBD1 matching over 8 bases. CDR3 length equals 16 residues. Trimming took 1 base from V and 6 from J; bases not matched to a gene: 9. The germline V gene encodes CDR1 SGHRS and CDR2 YFSETQ. CDR3 in amino acids: CASSLITGTGPNEQFF. The CDR3 DNA reads TGCGCCAGCAGCTTGATAACCGGGACAGGACCCAATGAGCAGTTCTTC.

The gene calls are TRBV18 and TRBJ1-4; no reliable D call. The CDR3 loop spans 15 amino acids. Trimming pared 2 bases from V and 3 bases from J, leaving 10 bases between. Germline values: CDR1 KGHSH, CDR2 LQKENI. The CDR3 DNA reads as TGTGCCAGCTCACCAACCCTGGAGGCTAATGAAAAACTGTTTTTT. This gives the protein CASSPTLEANEKLFF.

The J gene is TRBJ2-3, the V gene TRBV6-6; possible D gene TRBD1, 6 bases. V was pared by 9 bases and J by 5 bases, with 9 bases between. CDR1 is MNHNY, CDR2 SVGAGI, per germline (reference sequence). This CDR3 is 11 amino acids long. CDR3 DNA: TGTGCCAGTAAACAGGGAGATACGCAGTATTTT. This encodes CASKQGDTQYF.

The rearrangement uses TRBV5-1 and TRBJ2-7; D might be TRBD2 (5 bases). Trimming stripped 3 bases from V and 2 bases from J, with 12 bases between. From germline, CDR1 is SGHRS and CDR2 YFSETQ. The CDR3 spans 14 residues. The CDR3 loop reads CASSSWTGTYEQYF. The DNA of the CDR3 is TGCGCCAGCAGCTCCTGGACGGGAACCTACGAGCAGTACTTC.

The chain employs TRBV19 and TRBJ1-3; 7 bases fit TRBD1. J lost 4 bases, V lost 6 bases, and 6 bases had no gene match. From germline, CDR1 is LNHDA and CDR2 SQIVND (reference sequence). The CDR3 contains 14 residues. This chain's CDR3 is CASRDRDSGNTIYF. As DNA, the CDR3 is TGTGCCAGTAGGGACCGGGACAGCGGAAACACCATATATTTT.

This chain links TRBV5-4 with TRBJ1-6, with 7 bases that match TRBD1. The CDR3 runs 15 residues. V lost 4 bases to trimming and J lost 7 bases; unmatched junction nucleotides: 8. The germline V gene has CDR1 SGHNT and CDR2 YYREEE (reference sequence). The CDR3 coding sequence is TGTGCCAGCAGCCTAAGACAGGGAGAGAATTCACCCCTCCACTTT. Encoded protein: CASSLRQGENSPLHF.

The table lists this clone with a few counts. The chain is built from TRBV9 and TRBJ1-1, with TRBD1 identical over 8 bases. Looked up from germline, CDR1 is SGDLS and CDR2 is YYNGEE. The CDR3 covers 15 residues. V lost 3 bases, J lost 0 bases, and 4 bases stayed unmatched. This CDR3 is CASSAGQGLNTEAFF. CDR3 in DNA: TGTGCCAGCAGCGCCGGACAGGGCTTGAACACTGAAGCTTTCTTT.

The DNA of the CDR3 is TGTGCCAGCAGTGGCATGAATAGCCATGAGCAGTTCTTC. Translation gives CASSGMNSHEQFF. This sequence joins TRBV27 and TRBJ2-1; D remains unclear. The ends were cut back, 5 bases at V and 8 bases at J, with 13 bases in the middle. From germline, CDR1 is MNHEY and CDR2 SMNVEV (reference sequence). This CDR3 has 13 residues.

CDR3 residues: CASSPRTSGGSSTDTQYF. In DNA form, the CDR3 reads TGTGCCAGCAGCCCACGGACTAGCGGGGGGTCTAGCACAGATACGCAGTATTTT. This rearrangement joins TRBV28 to TRBJ2-3; TRBD2 matches at 14 bases. Germline CDR1 reads MDHEN; CDR2 reads SYDVKM. The CDR3 extends over 18 amino acids. V was clipped by 6 bases and J by 0 bases; unmatched bases: 8.

V usage is TRBV14 and J usage is TRBJ2-7; D is undetermined. The germline V gene encodes CDR1 SGHDN and CDR2 FVKESK. The V and J ends lost 1 base and 2 bases respectively, with 9 bases between them. The CDR3 is 14 amino acids. The CDR3 reads CASSQGSGAYEQYF. The CDR3 nucleotides read TGTGCCAGCAGCCAAGGGTCCGGAGCCTACGAGCAGTACTTC.

This clone came up a few times. Other DNA sequences within the sample encode an identical CDR3. The chain uses TRBV30 and TRBJ1-5; 7 bases fit TRBD1. The trim removed 0 bases at V and 6 bases at J, leaving 5 bases unmatched. Germline CDR1 reads GTSNPN; CDR2 reads SVGIG (reference sequence). The CDR3 runs to 14 residues. CDR3 in amino acids: CAWSVGGGGQPQHF. The CDR3 nucleotides read TGTGCCTGGAGTGTTGGAGGGGGCGGTCAGCCCCAGCATTTT.

This clone has ten or more counts. This chain's CDR3 is CATLSGNTIYF. The CDR3 coding sequence is TGTGCCACCCTTAGTGGAAACACCATATATTTT. The chain is built from TRBV19 and TRBJ1-3, with D unresolved. The CDR3 runs 11 residues. In germline, CDR1 is LNHDA, CDR2 SQIVND (reference sequence). Trimming pared 10 bases from V and 3 bases from J, leaving 7 bases between.

J is TRBJ1-1 and V is TRBV6-1; D ambiguous. V shed 4 bases and J shed 1 base, with 7 bases lying between them. In germline, CDR1 is MNHNS, CDR2 SASEGT. This CDR3 comprises 13 residues. The CDR3 bases are TGTGCCAGCAGTGCGCGGGGGAACACTGAAGCTTTCTTT. Amino acids: CASSARGNTEAFF.

The chain has TRBV19 and TRBJ2-7; D may be TRBD2 (5 bases). The CDR3 is made up of 14 amino acids. Germline CDR1 and CDR2: LNHDA and SQIVND (reference sequence). Trimming removed 5 bases at V and 9 bases at J, with 20 bases between. The CDR3 sequence: CASSVTGGGAGQYF. As DNA, the CDR3 is TGTGCCAGTAGTGTGACTGGTGGAGGCGCAGGGCAGTACTTC.

V usage is TRBV6-5 and J usage is TRBJ2-1, with 8 bases fitting TRBD2. Germline V gene lookup returns CDR1 MNHEY and CDR2 SVGAGI. Trimming removed 8 bases from V and 9 bases from J; junction bases left unmatched: 15. CDR3 length: 15 amino acids. CDR3 residues: CASRTAGGGRVEQFF. The CDR3 nucleotides are TGTGCCAGCCGAACGGCGGGGGGAGGGCGGGTTGAGCAGTTCTTC.

This chain links TRBV29-1 with TRBJ1-6, with a possible D match to TRBD1 (5 bases). Trimming pared 6 bases from V and 6 bases from J, leaving 12 bases between. The CDR3 sequence is 13 residues long. Germline loops: CDR1 SQVTM, CDR2 ANQGSEA. The CDR3 loop is CSVAQEFNSPLHF. The CDR3 DNA is TGCAGCGTCGCACAGGAGTTTAATTCACCCCTCCACTTT.

This chain joins TRBV6-1 and TRBJ1-4; D perhaps matches TRBD1 (5 bases). Trimming left V 6 bases short and J 8 bases short, with 13 bases between. The CDR3 loop spans 13 amino acids. Germline V gene sequence: CDR1 MNHNS, CDR2 SASEGT. The DNA of the CDR3 is TGTGCCAGCAGCGAGACTTCAGGGGAAAAACTGTTTTTT. This translates into CASSETSGEKLFF.